A single sample gave rise to the 24 T cell receptor beta chains below, sequenced in a study of human T cells and chemical hapten exposure. Time point given: patch test 3, about 24 weeks after DPC sensitization. Documented treatment: therapeutic diphenylcyclopropenone sensitization with weekly scalp DPC. TCRdb ran MiXCR on the RACE reads and lists one entry per CDR3 protein. The sample holds 190,000 or so distinct CDR3 sequences, around 25% seen once. This material consisted of whole blood, taken in connection with sensitization to the hapten diphenylcyclopropenone (DPC). The receptors come from a woman aged 40 to 50 with alopecia areata. Some clones in this sample may be carry-over from other donors' samples.

The chain's CDR3 is CSATTGGGQPQHF. CDR3 coding DNA: TGCAGTGCTACTACCGGGGGCGGACAGCCCCAGCATTTT. This chain uses TRBV20-1 with TRBJ1-5; D possibly corresponds to TRBD1 (6 bases). The CDR3 runs 13 residues. The V end lost 4 bases, the J end lost 7 bases, and 14 bases lay between the germline ends. Germline V gives CDR1 DFQATT, CDR2 SNEGSKA (reference sequence).

The V and J genes are TRBV6-6 and TRBJ1-5; D gene ambiguous. The CDR3 contains 16 residues. The V gene's germline CDR1 is MNHNY and CDR2 SVGAGI (reference sequence). Trimming took 7 bases from V and 4 from J, leaving 20 bases between them. DNA of the CDR3: TGTGCCAGCATCCCTACGGGCCTTCTGGGTAATCAGCCCCAGCATTTT. This codes for CASIPTGLLGNQPQHF.

There are a few counts of this clonotype. The chain employs TRBV4-3 and TRBJ2-7, with 7 bases that match TRBD2. Trimming at V came to 1 base and at J to 2 bases, leaving 5 bases not matched to a gene. The CDR3 is 15 residues long. The V gene's germline CDR1 is LGHNA and CDR2 YSLEER. The CDR3 spells CASSQATTSPYEQYF. CDR3 coding DNA: TGCGCCAGCAGCCAAGCGACGACTAGCCCCTACGAGCAGTACTTC.

The genes are TRBV29-1 and TRBJ1-2, with 7 positions matching TRBD1. V trimming: 5 bases; J trimming: 5 bases; junction bases outside the gene matches: 11. The CDR3 is 14 residues long. CDR1 SQVTM and CDR2 ANQGSEA come from the germline V gene. The CDR3 nucleotides are TGCAGCGTTCGACAGGGTACGGGGGGTTATGGCTACACCTTC. Residues: CSVRQGTGGYGYTF.

This clonotype was detected a few times. The gene calls are TRBV24-1 and TRBJ1-2; 7 bases line up with TRBD1. Germline V gene data show CDR1 as KGHDR and CDR2 as SFDVKD. The CDR3 extends over 12 amino acids. V was pared by 5 bases and J by 5 bases, with 1 base of the junction left unmatched. In DNA, the CDR3 is TGTGCCACCAGTGCGACAGGGTATGGCTACACCTTC. It codes for CATSATGYGYTF.

This sequence joins TRBV12-3 or TRBV12-4 and TRBJ1-5, with D maybe TRBD1 (6 bases). This CDR3 contains 16 residues. With 4 bases removed from V and 0 bases from J, the gap between germline ends came to 13 bases. CDR3 residues: CASSSGTRYSNQPQHF. In DNA, the CDR3 is TGTGCCAGCAGTTCTGGGACACGTTATAGCAATCAGCCCCAGCATTTT.

The chain has TRBV5-1 and TRBJ2-7; D possibly corresponds to TRBD2 (6 bases). The CDR3 runs 14 residues. V lost 3 bases and J lost 6, with 16 bases in between. Germline CDR1 is SGHRS and CDR2 is YFSETQ. CDR3 DNA sequence: TGCGCCAGCAGCTCTCAGCCCACTAGCATCGAGCAGTACTTC. This gives the protein CASSSQPTSIEQYF.

The gene calls are TRBV20-1 and TRBJ1-5; weak D call: TRBD1 (5 bases). With 0 bases removed from V and 0 bases from J, the gap between germline ends came to 9 bases. Germline CDR1 DFQATT, CDR2 SNEGSKA (reference sequence). The length of the CDR3 is 15 residues. This CDR3 is CSARDRGYSNQPQHF. The CDR3 DNA reads as TGCAGTGCTAGAGATAGGGGATATAGCAATCAGCCCCAGCATTTT.

The rearrangement links TRBV7-8 to TRBJ2-7; the match to TRBD2 covers 10 bases. This CDR3 contains 15 residues. Unmatched junction bases numbered 6, after V lost 5 bases and J lost 2 bases. CDR1 and CDR2 from the germline V gene are SGHVS and FQNEAQ. The CDR3 here is CASSENSGRAYEQYF. As DNA, the CDR3 is TGTGCCAGCAGCGAAAACAGCGGGAGGGCCTACGAGCAGTACTTC.

The rearrangement joins TRBV29-1 to TRBJ2-7; no reliable D call. V was clipped by 0 bases and J by 7 bases, with 13 bases between them. The CDR3 runs 13 residues. CDR1 is SQVTM, CDR2 ANQGSEA, per germline. The CDR3 DNA sequence: TGCAGCGTTGAAGATCAAGGGTTGGGGGAGCAGTACTTC. This gives the protein CSVEDQGLGEQYF.

In its sample, this clonotype was seen a few times. The CDR3 DNA is TGCAGCGTCAGGGGGGGCGGAAAATTAGTGGCCCAGTACTTC. Its translation is CSVRGGGKLVAQYF. The chain recombines TRBV29-1 with TRBJ2-5; perhaps D is TRBD1 or TRBD2 (7 bases each). The CDR3 has 14 amino acids. Trimming cost V 6 bases and J 9 bases, with 23 bases left between them. CDR1 is SQVTM and CDR2 is ANQGSEA in the germline V gene.

The V and J genes are TRBV5-1 and TRBJ2-1, with a tentative D call TRBD2 (6 bases). Trimming stripped 4 bases from V and 9 bases from J, with 14 bases between. Germline CDR1 is SGHRS and CDR2 is YFSETQ. The CDR3 sequence is 13 residues long. This CDR3 is CASSESSVGEQFF. Written as DNA, the CDR3 is TGCGCCAGCAGCGAATCTAGCGTGGGTGAGCAGTTCTTC.

The V gene is TRBV3-1, the J gene TRBJ1-1; D not certain. Trimming stripped 0 bases from V and 0 bases from J, with 17 bases between. The CDR3 spans 18 residues. Looked up from germline, CDR1 is LGHDT and CDR2 is YNNKEL (reference sequence). CDR3 nucleotides: TGTGCCAGCAGCCAAGATCTATCGCAGCCGTTCATGAACACTGAAGCTTTCTTT. It translates to CASSQDLSQPFMNTEAFF.

This clonotype was picked up a small number of times. This chain joins TRBV9 and TRBJ1-1, with a possible D match to TRBD1 (5 bases). V was trimmed by 4 bases and J by 5 bases, leaving 18 bases between them. Germline CDR1 is SGDLS and CDR2 is YYNGEE. CDR3 size: 15 residues. The CDR3 protein is CASSPAVGVKTEAFF. The CDR3 region has the DNA TGTGCCAGCAGCCCAGCGGTAGGGGTTAAGACTGAAGCTTTCTTT.

This clonotype was picked up a small number of times. The CDR3 DNA reads as TGTGCCAGCAGTCGGACTAGCGAGAGACGGGAGCAGTACTTC. It specifies CASSRTSERREQYF. This chain links TRBV6-2 or TRBV6-3 with TRBJ2-7, with 9 positions matching TRBD2. Germline V gene data show CDR1 as MNHEY and CDR2 as SVGEGT. The CDR3 is made up of 14 amino acids. The V and J ends lost 5 bases and 7 bases, in that order; junction bases with no gene match: 9.

The CDR3, as DNA: TGCAGCGTTGATTCCGGGACAGTCATATATTTT. This sequence encodes CSVDSGTVIYF. The V gene is TRBV29-1, the J gene TRBJ1-3; 7 bases align to TRBD1. V shed 3 bases and J 12 bases; nucleotides not matched to a gene: 5. The CDR3 spans 11 residues. Germline CDR1 and CDR2: SQVTM and ANQGSEA.

The chain employs TRBV7-2 and TRBJ2-5; no reliable D call. This CDR3 has 13 amino acids. Trimming removed 5 bases from V and 5 bases from J, with 12 bases in between. Germline loops: CDR1 SGHTA, CDR2 FQGNSA. CDR3 nucleotides: TGTGCCAGCAGCCCACGCTCTGGGGAGACCCAGTACTTC. Translated, it gives CASSPRSGETQYF.

V is TRBV10-3 and J is TRBJ2-3; D is possibly TRBD1 (6 bases). This CDR3 spans 16 amino acids. The V gene lost 5 bases and the J gene lost 0 bases, with 15 bases spanning the gap. Germline V gene data show CDR1 as ENHRY and CDR2 as SYGVKD. This CDR3 reads CAISLLNTGSTDTQYF. The CDR3, as DNA: TGTGCCATCAGTCTTTTGAATACAGGGAGCACAGATACGCAGTATTTT.

This chain joins TRBV10-3 and TRBJ1-1; D not resolved. The CDR3 covers 14 residues. CDR1 and CDR2 from the germline V gene are ENHRY and SYGVKD. Trimming took off 2 bases at V and 4 bases at J, with 11 bases between the two ends. CDR3 protein: CAISETSGTTEAFF. For the CDR3, the DNA is TGTGCCATCAGTGAGACATCGGGAACCACTGAAGCTTTCTTT.

This clonotype was observed a handful of times. The chain employs TRBV7-2 and TRBJ2-3; TRBD2 matches at 7 bases. The V and J ends lost 5 bases and 3 bases, in that order; junction bases with no gene match: 14. Germline loops: CDR1 SGHTA, CDR2 FQGNSA. The length of the CDR3 is 17 residues. The CDR3 DNA reads as TGTGCCAGCAGCCTGGTCACGGGCGGGAGTGGGACAGATACGCAGTATTTT. It encodes CASSLVTGGSGTDTQYF.

This chain uses TRBV7-9 with TRBJ1-4; no clear D gene. This CDR3 contains 17 residues. Germline V gives CDR1 SEHNR, CDR2 FQNEAQ (reference sequence). V was clipped by 5 bases and J by 0 bases, with 16 bases between them. CDR3 nucleotide sequence: TGTGCCAGCAGCGCTCAAGTGGGGAGGGCAACTAATGAAAAACTGTTTTTT. This encodes CASSAQVGRATNEKLFF. Supplemented by reference TRBV7-9 and TRBJ1-4, the full variable domain reads DTGVSQNPRHKITKRGQNVTFRCDPISEHNRLYWYRQTLGQGPEFLTYFQNEAQLEKSRLLSDRFSAERPKGSFSTLEIQRTEQGDSAMYLCASSAQVGRATNEKLFFGSGTQLSVL.

This clonotype came up a few times. The genes are TRBV5-1 and TRBJ2-7, with D possibly matching TRBD1 (6 bases). Germline assignment: CDR1 SGHRS and CDR2 YFSETQ. The CDR3 is 13 amino acids. Trimming removed 6 bases at V and 5 bases at J, with 15 bases between. The CDR3, as DNA: TGCGCCAGCACACCAACAGGGTTCCACGAGCAGTACTTC. As protein: CASTPTGFHEQYF.

In DNA, the CDR3 is TGTGCCAGCAGTACCCTTGACAGCGGAAAGCGGTACTTC. Translation gives CASSTLDSGKRYF. This chain connects TRBV25-1 to TRBJ2-7; D tentatively fits TRBD1 or TRBD2 (5 bases each). Trimming took 5 bases from V and 12 from J, leaving 20 bases between them. The CDR3 has 13 residues. CDR1 MGHDK and CDR2 SYGVNS come from the germline V gene.

As to this clonotype: One end of the junction is discordant with germline, which a read error may explain. This sequence joins TRBV10-3 and TRBJ2-7, with D perhaps assigned TRBD1 or TRBD2 (5 bases each). The CDR3 is 14 amino acids. Germline assignment: CDR1 ENHRY and CDR2 SYGVKD. The CDR3 here is CAIIEGQGGYEQYF. The CDR3 region has the DNA TGTGCCATCATTGAGGGGCAGGGTGGGTACGAGCAGTACTTC.